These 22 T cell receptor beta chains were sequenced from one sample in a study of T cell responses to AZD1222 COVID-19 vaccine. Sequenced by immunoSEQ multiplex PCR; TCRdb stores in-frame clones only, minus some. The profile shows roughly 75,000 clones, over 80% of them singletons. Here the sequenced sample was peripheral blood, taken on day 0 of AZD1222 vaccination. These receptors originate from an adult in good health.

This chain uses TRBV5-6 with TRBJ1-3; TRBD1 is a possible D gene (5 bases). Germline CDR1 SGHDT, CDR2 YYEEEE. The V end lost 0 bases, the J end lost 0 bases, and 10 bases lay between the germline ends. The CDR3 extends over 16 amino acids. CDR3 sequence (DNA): TGTGCCAGCAGCTTGGTGGGGACCTACTCTGGAAACACCATATATTTT. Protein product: CASSLVGTYSGNTIYF.

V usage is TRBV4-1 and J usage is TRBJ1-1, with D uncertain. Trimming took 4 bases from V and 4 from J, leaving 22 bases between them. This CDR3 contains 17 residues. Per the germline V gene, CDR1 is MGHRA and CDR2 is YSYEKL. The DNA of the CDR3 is TGCGCCAGCAGCCGCACTTCCTCGGGCCTTCGGAGCACTGAAGCTTTCTTT. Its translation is CASSRTSSGLRSTEAFF.

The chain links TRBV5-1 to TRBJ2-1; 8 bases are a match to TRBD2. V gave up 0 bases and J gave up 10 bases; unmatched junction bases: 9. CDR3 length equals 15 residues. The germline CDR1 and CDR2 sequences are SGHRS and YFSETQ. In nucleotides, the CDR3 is TGCGCCAGCAGCTTGGGTGCGGGGGGCCGTCGAGAGCAGTTCTTC. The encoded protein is CASSLGAGGRREQFF.

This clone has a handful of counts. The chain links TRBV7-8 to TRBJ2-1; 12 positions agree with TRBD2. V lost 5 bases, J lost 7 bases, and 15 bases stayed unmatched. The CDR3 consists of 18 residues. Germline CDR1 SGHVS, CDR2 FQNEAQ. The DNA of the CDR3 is TGTGCCAGCAGCCCACGCATCCTTACTAGCGGGGGGTTTAATGAGCAGTTCTTC. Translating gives CASSPRILTSGGFNEQFF.

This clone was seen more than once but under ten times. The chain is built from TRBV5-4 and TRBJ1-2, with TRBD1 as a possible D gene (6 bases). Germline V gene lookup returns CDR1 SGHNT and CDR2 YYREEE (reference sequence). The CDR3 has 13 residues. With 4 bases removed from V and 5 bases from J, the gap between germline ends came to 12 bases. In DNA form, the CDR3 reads TGTGCCAGCAGCCGGACAGTTGATTATGGCTACACCTTC. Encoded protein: CASSRTVDYGYTF.

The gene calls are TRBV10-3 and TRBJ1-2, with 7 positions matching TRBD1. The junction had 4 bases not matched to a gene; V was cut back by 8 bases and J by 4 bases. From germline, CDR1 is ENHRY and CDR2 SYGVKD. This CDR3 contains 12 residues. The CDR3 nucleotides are TGTGCCATCGAAGGGGGCAGCTATGGCTACACCTTC. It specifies CAIEGGSYGYTF.

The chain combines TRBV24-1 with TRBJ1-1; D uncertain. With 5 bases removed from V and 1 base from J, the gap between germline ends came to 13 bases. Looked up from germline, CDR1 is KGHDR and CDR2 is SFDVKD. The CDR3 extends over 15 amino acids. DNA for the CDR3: TGTGCCACCAGTGGAGGTAATGCAGGGAACACTGAAGCTTTCTTT. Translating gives CATSGGNAGNTEAFF.

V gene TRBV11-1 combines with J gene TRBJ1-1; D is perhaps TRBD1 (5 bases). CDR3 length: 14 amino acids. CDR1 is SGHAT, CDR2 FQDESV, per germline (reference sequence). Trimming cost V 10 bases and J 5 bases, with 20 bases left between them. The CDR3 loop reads CATGVGGRNTEAFF. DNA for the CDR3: TGTGCCACCGGTGTGGGGGGTCGGAATACTGAAGCTTTCTTT.

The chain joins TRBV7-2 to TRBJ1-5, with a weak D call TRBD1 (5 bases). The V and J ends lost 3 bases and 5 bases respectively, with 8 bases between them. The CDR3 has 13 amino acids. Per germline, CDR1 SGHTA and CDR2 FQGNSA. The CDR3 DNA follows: TGTGCCAGCAGCTTCAGGGCTTATCAGCCCCAGCATTTT. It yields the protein CASSFRAYQPQHF. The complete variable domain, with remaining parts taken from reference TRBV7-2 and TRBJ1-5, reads GAGVSQSPSNKVTEKGKDVELRCDPISGHTALYWYRQSLGQGLEFLIYFQGNSAPDKSGLPSDRFSAERTGGSVSTLTIQRTQQEDSAVYLCASSFRAYQPQHFGDGTRLSIL.

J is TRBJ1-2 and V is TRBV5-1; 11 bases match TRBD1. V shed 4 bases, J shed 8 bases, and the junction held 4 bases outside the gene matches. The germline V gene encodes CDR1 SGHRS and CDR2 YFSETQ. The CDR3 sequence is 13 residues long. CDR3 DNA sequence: TGCGCCAGCAGCCCGGGACAGGGGGAAGGCTACACCTTC. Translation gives CASSPGQGEGYTF.

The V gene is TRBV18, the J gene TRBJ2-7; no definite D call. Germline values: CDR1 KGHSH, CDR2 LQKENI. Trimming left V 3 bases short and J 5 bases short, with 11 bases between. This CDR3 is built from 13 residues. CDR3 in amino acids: CASSPPTVHEQYF. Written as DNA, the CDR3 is TGTGCCAGCTCACCCCCCACCGTACACGAGCAGTACTTC.

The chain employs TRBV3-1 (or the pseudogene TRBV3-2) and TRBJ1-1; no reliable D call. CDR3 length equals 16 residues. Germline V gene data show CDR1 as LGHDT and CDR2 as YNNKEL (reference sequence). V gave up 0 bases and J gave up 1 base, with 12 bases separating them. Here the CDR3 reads CASSQDLGRKNTEAFF. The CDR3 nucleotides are TGTGCCAGCAGCCAAGATTTGGGCAGGAAGAACACTGAAGCTTTCTTT.

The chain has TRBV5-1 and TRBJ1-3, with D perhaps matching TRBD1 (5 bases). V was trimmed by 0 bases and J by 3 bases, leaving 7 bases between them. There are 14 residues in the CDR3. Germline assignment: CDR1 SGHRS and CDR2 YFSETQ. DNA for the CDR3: TGCGCCAGCAGCTTGGGACAGTTTGGAAACACCATATATTTT. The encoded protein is CASSLGQFGNTIYF.

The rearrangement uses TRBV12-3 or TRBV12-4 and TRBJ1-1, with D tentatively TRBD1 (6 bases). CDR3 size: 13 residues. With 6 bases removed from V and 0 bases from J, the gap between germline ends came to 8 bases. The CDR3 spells CASRPGVNTEAFF. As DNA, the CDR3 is TGTGCCAGCAGGCCAGGGGTGAACACTGAAGCTTTCTTT.

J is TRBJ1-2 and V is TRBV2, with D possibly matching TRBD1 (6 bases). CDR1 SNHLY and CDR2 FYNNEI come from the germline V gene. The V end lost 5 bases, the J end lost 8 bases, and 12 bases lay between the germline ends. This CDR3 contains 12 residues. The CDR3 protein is CASSNRVEGYTF. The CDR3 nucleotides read TGTGCCAGCAGTAACAGGGTGGAAGGCTACACCTTC.

Written as DNA, the CDR3 is TGTGCCAGCAGCCAATATGTAGGGGAAAAGGGAACTGAAGCTTTCTTT. It translates to CASSQYVGEKGTEAFF. The chain carries TRBV3-1 (or the pseudogene TRBV3-2) and TRBJ1-1; perhaps TRBD1 as D (5 bases). The CDR3 spans 16 residues. V was clipped by 2 bases and J by 5 bases, with 18 bases between them. Germline CDR1 LGHDT, CDR2 YNNKEL (reference sequence).

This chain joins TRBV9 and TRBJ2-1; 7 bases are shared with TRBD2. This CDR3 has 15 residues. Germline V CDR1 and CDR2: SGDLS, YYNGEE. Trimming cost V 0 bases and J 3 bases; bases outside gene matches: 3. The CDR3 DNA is TGTGCCAGCAGCGTAGGCGGGAGAAACTACAATGAGCAGTTCTTC. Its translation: CASSVGGRNYNEQFF. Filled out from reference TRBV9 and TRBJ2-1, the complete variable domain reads DSGVTQTPKHLITATGQRVTLRCSPRSGDLSVYWYQQSLDQGLQFLIQYYNGEERAKGNILERFSAQQFPDLHSELNLSSLELGDSALYFCASSVGGRNYNEQFFGPGTRLTVL.

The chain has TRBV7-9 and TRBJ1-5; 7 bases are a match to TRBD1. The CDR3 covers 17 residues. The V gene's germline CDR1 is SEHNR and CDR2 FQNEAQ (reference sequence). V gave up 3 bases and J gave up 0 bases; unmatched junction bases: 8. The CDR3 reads CASSLGPGTASNQPQHF. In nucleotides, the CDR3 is TGTGCCAGCAGCTTGGGGCCCGGGACAGCTAGCAATCAGCCCCAGCATTTT.

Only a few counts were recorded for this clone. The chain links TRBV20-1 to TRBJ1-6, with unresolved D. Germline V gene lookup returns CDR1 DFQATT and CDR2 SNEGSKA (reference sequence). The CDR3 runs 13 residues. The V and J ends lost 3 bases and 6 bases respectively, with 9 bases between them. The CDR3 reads CSASVSSNSPLHF. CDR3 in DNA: TGCAGTGCTAGTGTCAGCAGTAATTCACCCCTCCACTTT.

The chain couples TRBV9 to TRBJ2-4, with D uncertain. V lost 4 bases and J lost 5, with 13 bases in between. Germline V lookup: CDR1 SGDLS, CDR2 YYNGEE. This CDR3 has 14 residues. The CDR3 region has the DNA TGTGCCAGCAGCCCAGAACTTCGGGAAAACATTCAGTACTTC. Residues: CASSPELRENIQYF. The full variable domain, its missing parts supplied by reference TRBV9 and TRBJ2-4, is DSGVTQTPKHLITATGQRVTLRCSPRSGDLSVYWYQQSLDQGLQFLIQYYNGEERAKGNILERFSAQQFPDLHSELNLSSLELGDSALYFCASSPELRENIQYFGAGTRLSVL.

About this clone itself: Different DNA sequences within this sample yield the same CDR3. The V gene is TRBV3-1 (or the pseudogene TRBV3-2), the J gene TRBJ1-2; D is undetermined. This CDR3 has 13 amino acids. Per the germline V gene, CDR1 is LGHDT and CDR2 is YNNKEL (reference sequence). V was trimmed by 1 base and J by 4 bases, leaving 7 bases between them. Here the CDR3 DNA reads TGTGCCAGCAGCCAAGCTAGGGTCTATGGCTACACCTTC. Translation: CASSQARVYGYTF.

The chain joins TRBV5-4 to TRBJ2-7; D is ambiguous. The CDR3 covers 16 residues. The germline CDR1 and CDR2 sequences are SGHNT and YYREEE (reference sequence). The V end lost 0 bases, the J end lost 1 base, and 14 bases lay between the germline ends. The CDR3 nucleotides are TGTGCCAGCAGCTTGGGCCGGGTTACGAAGTCCTACGAGCAGTACTTC. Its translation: CASSLGRVTKSYEQYF.